This T cell receptor beta chain was sequenced in a study of cytomegalovirus exposure and HLA in healthy donors. There are 15 residues in the CDR3. Germline V gene lookup returns CDR1 LNHDA and CDR2 SQIVND (reference sequence). Trimming left V 5 bases short and J 2 bases short, with 16 bases between. Details on this clone: Its antigen is currently unknown.

PCR used 60 Vbeta primers and 13 Jbeta primers. Original methodology: Among the unique TCR beta chains that a later analysis counted, around 82 million in all, roughly 10 million were shared. The data were produced by immunoSEQ multiplex PCR, yet TCRdb's version contains in-frame clones alone and is incomplete. D and trimming come from the DNA, and the V and J calls and clone size come from that table. The sample carries approximately 150,000 clones, roughly 90% recorded once. The study, taken as a whole, reports: Association of a missense DCLRE1C variant with TCR beta V- and J-gene trimming was reported in a later analysis. In vitro data verified three CMV-associated chains as specific for CMV antigens.

Material: PBMCs. This receptor was obtained from a woman in her 40s in good health and CMV-seronegative. The rearrangement joins TRBV19 to TRBJ2-7, with D possibly being TRBD1 (6 bases). The CDR3 bases are TGTGCCAGTAGTCTCTTCGTTGGGGGCCCCTACGAGCAGTACTTC. Its translation: CASSLFVGGPYEQYF.